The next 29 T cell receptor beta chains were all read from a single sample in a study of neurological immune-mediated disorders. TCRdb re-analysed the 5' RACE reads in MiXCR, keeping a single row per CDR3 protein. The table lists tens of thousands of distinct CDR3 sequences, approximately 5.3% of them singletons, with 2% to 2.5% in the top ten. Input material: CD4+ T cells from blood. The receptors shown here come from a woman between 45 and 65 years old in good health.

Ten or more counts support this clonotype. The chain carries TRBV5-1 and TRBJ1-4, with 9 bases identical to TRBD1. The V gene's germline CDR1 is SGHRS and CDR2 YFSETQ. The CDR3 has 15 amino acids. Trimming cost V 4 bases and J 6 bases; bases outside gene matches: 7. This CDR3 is CASSPDRGAYEKLFF. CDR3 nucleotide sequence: TGCGCCAGCAGCCCGGACAGGGGTGCATATGAAAAACTGTTTTTT.

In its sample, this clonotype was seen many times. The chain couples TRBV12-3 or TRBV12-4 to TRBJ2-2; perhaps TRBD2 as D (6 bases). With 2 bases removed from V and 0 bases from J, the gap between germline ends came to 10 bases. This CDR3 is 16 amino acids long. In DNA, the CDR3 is TGTGCCAGCAGTTTAATCCGGGGGACGAACACCGGGGAGCTGTTTTTT. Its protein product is CASSLIRGTNTGELFF.

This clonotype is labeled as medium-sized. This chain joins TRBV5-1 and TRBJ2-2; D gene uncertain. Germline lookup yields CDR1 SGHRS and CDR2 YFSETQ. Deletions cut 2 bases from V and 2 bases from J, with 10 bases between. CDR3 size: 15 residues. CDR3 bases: TGCGCCAGCAGCTTAAACCCGATAAACACCGGGGAGCTGTTTTTT. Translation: CASSLNPINTGELFF. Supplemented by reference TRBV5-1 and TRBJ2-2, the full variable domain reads KAGVTQTPRYLIKTRGQQVTLSCSPISGHRSVSWYQQTPGQGLQFLFEYFSETQRNKGNFPGRFSGRQFSNSRSEMNVSTLELGDSALYLCASSLNPINTGELFFGEGSRLTVL.

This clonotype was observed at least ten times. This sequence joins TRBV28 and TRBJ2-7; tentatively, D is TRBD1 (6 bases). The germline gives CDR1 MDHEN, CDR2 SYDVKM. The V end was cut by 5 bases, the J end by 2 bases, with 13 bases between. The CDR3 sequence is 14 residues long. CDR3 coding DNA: TGTGCCAGCAGTACACAGGGTTGGACCTACGAGCAGTACTTC. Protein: CASSTQGWTYEQYF.

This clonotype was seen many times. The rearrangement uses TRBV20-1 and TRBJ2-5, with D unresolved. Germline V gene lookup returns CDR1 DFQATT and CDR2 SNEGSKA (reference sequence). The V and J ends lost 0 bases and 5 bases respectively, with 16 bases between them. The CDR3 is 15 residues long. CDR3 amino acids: CSARDVGDNSETQYF. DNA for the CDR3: TGCAGTGCTAGAGATGTTGGGGATAATTCGGAGACCCAGTACTTC.

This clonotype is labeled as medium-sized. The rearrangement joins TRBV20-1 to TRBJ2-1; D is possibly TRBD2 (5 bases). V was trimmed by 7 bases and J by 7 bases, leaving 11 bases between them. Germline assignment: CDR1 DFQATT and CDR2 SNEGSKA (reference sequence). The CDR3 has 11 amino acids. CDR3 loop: CSVRRLNEQFF. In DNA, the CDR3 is TGCAGTGTTCGGAGGCTTAATGAGCAGTTCTTC.

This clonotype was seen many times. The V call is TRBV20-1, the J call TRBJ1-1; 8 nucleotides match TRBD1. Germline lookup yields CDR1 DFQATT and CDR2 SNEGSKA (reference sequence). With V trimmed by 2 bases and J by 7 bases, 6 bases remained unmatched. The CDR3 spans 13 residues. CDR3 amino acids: CSARPGQGGEAFF. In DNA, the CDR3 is TGCAGTGCTAGACCCGGACAGGGAGGTGAAGCTTTCTTT.

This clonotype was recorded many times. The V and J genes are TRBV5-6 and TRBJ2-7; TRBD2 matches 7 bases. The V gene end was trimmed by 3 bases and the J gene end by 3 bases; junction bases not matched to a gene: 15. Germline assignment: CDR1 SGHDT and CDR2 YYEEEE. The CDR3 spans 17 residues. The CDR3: CASSSLSLAEKRYEQYF. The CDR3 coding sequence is TGTGCCAGCAGCTCCCTAAGTCTAGCGGAAAAGCGCTACGAGCAGTACTTC.

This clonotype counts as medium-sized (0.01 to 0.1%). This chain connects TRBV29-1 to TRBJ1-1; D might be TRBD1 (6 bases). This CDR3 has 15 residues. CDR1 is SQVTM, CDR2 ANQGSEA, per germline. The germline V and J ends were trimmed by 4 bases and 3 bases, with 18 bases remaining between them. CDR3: CSVAGTTGGDTEAFF. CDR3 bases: TGCAGCGTTGCCGGGACAACCGGGGGGGACACTGAAGCTTTCTTT.

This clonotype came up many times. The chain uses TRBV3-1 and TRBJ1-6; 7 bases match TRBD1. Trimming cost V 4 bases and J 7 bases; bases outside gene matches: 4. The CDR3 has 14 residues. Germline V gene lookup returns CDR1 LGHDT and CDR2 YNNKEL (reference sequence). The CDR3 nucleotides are TGTGCCAGCAGCCGGACAGGAAAAAATTCACCCCTCCACTTT. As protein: CASSRTGKNSPLHF.

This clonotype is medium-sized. CDR3 nucleotides: TGCAGTGCCTCGAAGACAGGGATCTACGAGCAGTACTTC. Its protein is CSASKTGIYEQYF. The chain couples TRBV20-1 to TRBJ2-7; the match to TRBD1 covers 7 bases. The CDR3 is made up of 13 amino acids. Trimming removed 6 bases from V and 3 bases from J; junction bases left unmatched: 8. The germline V gene has CDR1 DFQATT and CDR2 SNEGSKA (reference sequence).

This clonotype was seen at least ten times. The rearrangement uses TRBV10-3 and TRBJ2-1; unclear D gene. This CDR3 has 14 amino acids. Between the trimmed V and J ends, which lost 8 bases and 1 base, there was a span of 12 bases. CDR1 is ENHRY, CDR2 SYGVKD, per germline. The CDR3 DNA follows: TGTGCCATCGGTAAGACAATTTCCTACAATGAGCAGTTCTTC. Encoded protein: CAIGKTISYNEQFF.

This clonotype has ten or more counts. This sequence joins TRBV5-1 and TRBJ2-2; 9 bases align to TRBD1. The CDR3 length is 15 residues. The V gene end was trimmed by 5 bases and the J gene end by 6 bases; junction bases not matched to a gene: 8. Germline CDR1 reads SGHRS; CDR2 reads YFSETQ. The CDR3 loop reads CASSQGQGISGELFF. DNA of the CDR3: TGCGCCAGCAGTCAGGGACAGGGAATCTCCGGGGAGCTGTTTTTT.

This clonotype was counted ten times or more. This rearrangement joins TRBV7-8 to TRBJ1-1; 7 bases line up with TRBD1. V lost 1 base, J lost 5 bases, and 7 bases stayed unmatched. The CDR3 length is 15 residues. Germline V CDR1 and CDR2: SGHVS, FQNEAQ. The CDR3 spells CASSLVGRGKTEAFF. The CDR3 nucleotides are TGTGCCAGCAGCTTAGTCGGCAGGGGGAAGACTGAAGCTTTCTTT.

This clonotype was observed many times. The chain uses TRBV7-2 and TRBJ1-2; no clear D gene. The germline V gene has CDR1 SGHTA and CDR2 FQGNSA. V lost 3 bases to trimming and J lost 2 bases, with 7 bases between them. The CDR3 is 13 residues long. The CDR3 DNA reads TGTGCCAGCAGCTTTGCACCGAACTATGGCTACACCTTC. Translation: CASSFAPNYGYTF.

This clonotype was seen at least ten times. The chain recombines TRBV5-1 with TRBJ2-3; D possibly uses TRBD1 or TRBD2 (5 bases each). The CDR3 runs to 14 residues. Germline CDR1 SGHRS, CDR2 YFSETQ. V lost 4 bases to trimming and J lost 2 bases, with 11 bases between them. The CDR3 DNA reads TGCGCCAGCAGCCTCTGGGACGTCACAGATACGCAGTATTTT. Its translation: CASSLWDVTDTQYF.

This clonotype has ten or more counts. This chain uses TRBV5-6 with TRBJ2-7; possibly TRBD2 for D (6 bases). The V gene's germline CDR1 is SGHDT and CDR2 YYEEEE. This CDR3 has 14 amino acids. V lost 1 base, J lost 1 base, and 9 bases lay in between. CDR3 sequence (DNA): TGTGCCAGCAGCTTGAGACTAGGATCCTACGAGCAGTACTTC. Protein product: CASSLRLGSYEQYF.

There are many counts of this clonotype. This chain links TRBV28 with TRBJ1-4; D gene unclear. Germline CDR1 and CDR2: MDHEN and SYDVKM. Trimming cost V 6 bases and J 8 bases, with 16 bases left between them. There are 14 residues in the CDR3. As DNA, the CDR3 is TGTGCCAGCAGAGGCATCGGCACCCTCGAAAAACTGTTTTTT. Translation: CASRGIGTLEKLFF.

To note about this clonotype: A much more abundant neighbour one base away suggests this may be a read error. The CDR3 loop is CTSSVQTGKPGELFF. CDR3 coding DNA: TGTACCAGCAGCGTCCAGACAGGGAAGCCCGGGGAGCTGTTTTTT. This chain joins TRBV9 and TRBJ2-2; 7 bases are shared with TRBD1. CDR3 length: 15 residues. Germline values: CDR1 SGDLS, CDR2 YYNGEE.

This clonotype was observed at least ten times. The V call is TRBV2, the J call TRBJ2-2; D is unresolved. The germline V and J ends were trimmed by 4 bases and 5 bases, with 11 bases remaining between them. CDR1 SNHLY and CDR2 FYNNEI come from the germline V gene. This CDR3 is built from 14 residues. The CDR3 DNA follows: TGTGCCAGCAGTGGCAGTGATGGGACCGGGGAGCTGTTTTTT. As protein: CASSGSDGTGELFF. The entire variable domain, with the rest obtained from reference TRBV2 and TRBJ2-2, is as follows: EPEVTQTPSHQVTQMGQEVILRCVPISNHLYFYWYRQILGQKVEFLVSFYNNEISEKSEIFDDQFSVERPDGSNFTLKIRSTKLEDSAMYFCASSGSDGTGELFFGEGSRLTVL.

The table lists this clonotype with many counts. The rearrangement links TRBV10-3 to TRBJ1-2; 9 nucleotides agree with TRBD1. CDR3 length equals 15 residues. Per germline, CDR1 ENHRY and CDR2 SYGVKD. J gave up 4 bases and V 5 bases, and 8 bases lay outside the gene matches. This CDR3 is CAISLQGASGYGYTF. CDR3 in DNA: TGTGCCATCAGTCTACAGGGGGCGTCGGGCTATGGCTACACCTTC.

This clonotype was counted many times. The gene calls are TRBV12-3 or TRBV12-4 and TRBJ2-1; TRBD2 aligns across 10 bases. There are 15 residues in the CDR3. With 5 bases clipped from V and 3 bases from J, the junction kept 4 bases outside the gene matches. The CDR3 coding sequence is TGTGCCAGCAGTCCTACTAGCGGGATCTACAATGAGCAGTTCTTC. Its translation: CASSPTSGIYNEQFF.

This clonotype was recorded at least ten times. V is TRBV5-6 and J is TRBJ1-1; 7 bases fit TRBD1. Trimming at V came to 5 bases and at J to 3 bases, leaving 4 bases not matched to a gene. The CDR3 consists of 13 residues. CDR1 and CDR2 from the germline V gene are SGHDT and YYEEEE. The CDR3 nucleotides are TGTGCCAGCAGTCAGGGGGTTGACACTGAAGCTTTCTTT. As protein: CASSQGVDTEAFF.

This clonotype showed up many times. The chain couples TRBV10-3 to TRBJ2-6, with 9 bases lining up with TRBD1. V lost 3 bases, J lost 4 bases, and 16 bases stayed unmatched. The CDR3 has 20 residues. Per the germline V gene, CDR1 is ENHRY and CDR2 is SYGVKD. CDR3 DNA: TGTGCCATCAGTGACAACTCCGGGACAGGGTCGATTCGGGGGGCCAACGTCCTGACTTTC. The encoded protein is CAISDNSGTGSIRGANVLTF.

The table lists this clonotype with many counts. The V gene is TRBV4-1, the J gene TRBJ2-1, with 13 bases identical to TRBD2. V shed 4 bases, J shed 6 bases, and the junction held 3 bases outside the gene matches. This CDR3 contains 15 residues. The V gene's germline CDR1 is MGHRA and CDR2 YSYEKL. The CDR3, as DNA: TGCGCCAGCAGCCCCGGACTAGCGGGAGTCAATGAGCAGTTCTTC. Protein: CASSPGLAGVNEQFF.

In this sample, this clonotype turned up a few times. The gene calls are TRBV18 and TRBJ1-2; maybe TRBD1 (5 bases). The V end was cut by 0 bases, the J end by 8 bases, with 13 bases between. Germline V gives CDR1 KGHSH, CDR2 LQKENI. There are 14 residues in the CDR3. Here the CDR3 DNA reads TGTGCCAGCTCACCACCCCGCAGGGCCGGAGGCTACACCTTC. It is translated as CASSPPRRAGGYTF.

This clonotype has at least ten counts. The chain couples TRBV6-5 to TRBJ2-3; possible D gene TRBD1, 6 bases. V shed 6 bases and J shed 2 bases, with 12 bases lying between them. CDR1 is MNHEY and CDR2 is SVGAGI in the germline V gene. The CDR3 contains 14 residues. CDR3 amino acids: CASSPGHFTDTQYF. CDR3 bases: TGTGCCAGCAGCCCGGGACACTTCACAGATACGCAGTATTTT.

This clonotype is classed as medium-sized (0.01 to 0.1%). CDR3 sequence: CASGRGNEQFF. CDR3 in DNA: TGTGCCAGCGGGAGGGGTAATGAGCAGTTCTTC. J is TRBJ2-1 and V is TRBV6-2 or TRBV6-3; 7 bases map to TRBD2. J lost 7 bases, V lost 8 bases, and 2 bases had no gene match. Per the germline V gene, CDR1 is MNHEY and CDR2 is SVGEGT. CDR3 length: 11 amino acids.

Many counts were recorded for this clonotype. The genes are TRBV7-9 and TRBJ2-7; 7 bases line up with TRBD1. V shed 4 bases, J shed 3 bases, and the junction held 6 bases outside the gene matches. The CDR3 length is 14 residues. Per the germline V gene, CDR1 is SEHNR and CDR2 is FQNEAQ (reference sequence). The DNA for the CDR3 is TGTGCCAGCAGCTCCGGGACAGTGGTCTACGAGCAGTACTTC. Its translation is CASSSGTVVYEQYF.